The T cell receptor (beta chain) under discussion was sequenced for a study of PD-1 blockade in mismatch repair-deficient tumors. Time point here: approximately 10-day in vitro stimulation with candidate neoantigen peptide 7. Generated by immunoSEQ multiplex PCR, the TCRdb table keeps only in-frame clones and is missing some. This table holds about 8,700 clones, 75% to 90% found once. Of note for this clone: The target antigen is unknown.

The sequencing used cells cultured in vitro, collected from a patient treated with pembrolizumab. The TCR sequence derives from an adult with mismatch repair-deficient cancer.

In DNA, the CDR3 is TGTGCCAGCAGCTTAGACGGGGACATAAGAACAGATACGCAGTATTTT. This encodes CASSLDGDIRTDTQYF. The rearrangement uses TRBV7-6 and TRBJ2-3; tentative D call: TRBD1 (6 bases). Trimming removed 1 base at V and 3 bases at J, with 14 bases between. The CDR3 is 16 amino acids. Germline loops: CDR1 SGHVS, CDR2 FNYEAQ.